Listed below are T cell receptor beta chains from one sample, sequenced in a study of blood T cell repertoires in COVID-19. TCRdb keeps only in-frame clones here, not all; method: immunoSEQ multiplex PCR. Found here are 35,000 to 50,000 clones, about 80% of them singletons; the top ten hold nearly 25%. Source material: peripheral blood. These receptor sequences come from a human donor with acute or convalescent COVID-19. The donor label of this sample is uncertain. CDR3s include the opening cysteine and the closing phenylalanine or tryptophan. D genes are given only for firm matches. Expanded clones are given a class, and other clones once, few, many or no size at all.

>NA|TRBJ2-7|TRBV9|TRBD1
CASSPTGTGNYEQYF
TGTGCCAGCAGCCCTACCGGGACAGGGAACTACGAGCAGTACTTC
>NA|TRBJ1-5|TRBV6-5|NA
CASSYKEGLGQPQHF
TGTGCCAGCAGCTACAAGGAGGGCCTTGGGCAGCCCCAGCATTTT
>NA|TRBJ1-4|TRBV28|TRBD1
CASRTGHEKLFF
TGTGCCAGCAGGACAGGGCATGAAAAACTGTTTTTT
>NA|TRBJ2-1|TRBV5-8|NA
CASSPVAAFYNEQFF
TGTGCCAGCAGCCCCGTAGCGGCTTTCTACAATGAGCAGTTCTTC
>once|TRBJ2-2|TRBV4-2|NA
CASSQDSRGELFF
TGTGCCAGCAGCCAAGACTCCCGGGGAGAGCTGTTTTTT
>NA|TRBJ1-2|TRBV12-3/TRBV12-4|NA
CEHTGSHGYTF
TGTGAACACACAGGGTCCCATGGCTACACCTTC
>NA|TRBJ2-3|TRBV10-3|TRBD2
CATQGGDLTDTQYF
TGTGCCACTCAGGGAGGGGACCTCACAGATACGCAGTATTTT
>NA|TRBJ2-1|TRBV7-8|TRBD2
CASSLAVGRGVAKFF
TGTGCCAGCAGCTTAGCAGTGGGTCGGGGGGTGGCTAAATTCTTC
>NA|TRBJ2-1|TRBV7-3|TRBD2
CASSPSGSDYNEQFF
TGTGCCAGCAGCCCGAGCGGGAGTGATTACAATGAGCAGTTCTTC
>NA|TRBJ2-1|TRBV6-5|NA
CASPEVPGTYNEQFF
TGTGCCAGCCCCGAGGTTCCGGGAACCTACAATGAGCAGTTCTTC
>NA|TRBJ2-3|TRBV28|NA
CASSSVQGSTDTQYF
TGTGCCAGCAGCTCAGTACAGGGTTCCACAGATACGCAGTATTTT
>NA|TRBJ1-2|TRBV7-2|NA
CASSPRLGPGIDGYTF
TGTGCCAGCAGCCCCCGGTTGGGGCCCGGTATTGATGGCTACACCTTC
>NA|TRBJ2-2|TRBV19|NA
CASSIRGRVTGELFF
TGTGCCAGTAGTATACGAGGGAGAGTTACCGGGGAGCTGTTTTTT
>NA|TRBJ1-6|TRBV5-1|NA
CASSLGTADNSPLHF
TGCGCCAGCAGCTTGGGGACAGCCGATAATTCACCCCTCCACTTT
>NA|TRBJ1-2|TRBV28|NA
CASSPNYGYTF
TGTGCCAGCAGCCCGAACTATGGCTACACCTTC